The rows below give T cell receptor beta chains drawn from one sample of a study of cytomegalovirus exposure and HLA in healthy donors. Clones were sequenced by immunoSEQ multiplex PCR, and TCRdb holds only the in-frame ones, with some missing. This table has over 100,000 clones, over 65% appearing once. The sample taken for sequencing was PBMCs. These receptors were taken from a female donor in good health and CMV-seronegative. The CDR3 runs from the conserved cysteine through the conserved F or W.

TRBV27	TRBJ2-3	CASSAGGHTDTQYF
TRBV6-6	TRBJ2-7	CASRTTEESGEQYF
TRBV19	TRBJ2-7	CASSAGRGAEQYF
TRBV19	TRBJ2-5	CASSMIASGGDEERETQYF
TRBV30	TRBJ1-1	CAWSVRRGNTEAFF
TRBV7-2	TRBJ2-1	CASRRTSGGWEQFF
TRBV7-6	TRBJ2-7	CASSLAGGEQYF
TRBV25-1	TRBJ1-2	CASSSGGSYYGYTF
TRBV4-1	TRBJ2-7	CASSQEGQAVNSYEQYF
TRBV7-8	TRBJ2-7	CASRLEPGPTYEQYF
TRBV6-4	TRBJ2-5	CASKPEKETQYF